The T cell receptor beta chain under discussion was sequenced for a study of blood T cell repertoires in COVID-19. The assay was immunoSEQ multiplex PCR, and TCRdb's table has in-frame clones only and misses some. Of about 100,000 clones in the sample, 80% to 90% were seen once. The CDR3 extends over 15 amino acids. Germline trimming cut 4 bases from V and 1 base from J; bases unmatched to any gene: 0. Germline values: CDR1 SGHRS, CDR2 YFSETQ. The sequence was obtained from a man between 60 and 75 years old with acute or convalescent COVID-19. What was sequenced was peripheral blood. The chain recombines TRBV5-1 with TRBJ2-3, with 13 bases matching TRBD2. The CDR3 loop reads CASSGLAGGTDTQYF. CDR3 in DNA: TGCGCCAGCAGCGGACTAGCGGGAGGCACAGATACGCAGTATTTT.